This T cell receptor beta chain appears in the sequencing data of a study of T cell repertoires and HLA-DP antigens. Whole-study results and caveats: The CD4+ repertoire was not split into naive and memory. Previously undetected clones averaged 36.3% and 50.6% against the two alleles respectively. Antigen presentation used HeLa cells, with total CD4+ cells responding.

Germline assignment: CDR1 MNHEY and CDR2 SMNVEV (reference sequence). V gave up 5 bases and J gave up 7 bases; unmatched junction bases: 6. The CDR3 spans 13 residues. For this clone: The antigen remains unidentified.

Libraries were prepared by immunoSEQ multiplex PCR; TCRdb keeps only in-frame clonotypes and omits some of them. The data contain around 90,000 clones, around 86% of them singletons. The receptor was isolated from a man in his forties or fifties in good health and CMV-seronegative. The gene calls are TRBV27 and TRBJ2-5, with 8 bases lining up with TRBD1. The sequencing input was CD4+ T cells from PBMCs. CDR3 sequence (DNA): TGTGCCAGCAGTCCCTTAGGACAGGGGACCCAGTACTTC. Its protein is CASSPLGQGTQYF.